Listed below are T cell receptor beta chains from one sample, sequenced in a study of cytomegalovirus exposure and HLA in healthy donors. Sequenced by immunoSEQ multiplex PCR; TCRdb stores in-frame clones only, minus some. The sample has roughly 190,000 clones, 12% seen once. The sequenced material came from PBMCs. The receptors were sampled from a man aged 50 to 59 in good health and CMV-seropositive. Both conserved end residues are part of each CDR3. Some rows mark clone size as missing; the rest say once, few, many or name a class of expanded clone.

CDR3 protein,clone size,V gene
CASSQAERFYRVNQPQHF,-,TRBV4-3
CASSLLAVNTEAFF,few,TRBV5-5
CASSFGQGQPQHF,-,TRBV6-5
CASSLGLLKDEQFF,-,TRBV14
CASSPDSGTYEQYF,few,TRBV4-3
CASSVQGRETQYF,-,TRBV9
CAWTRQPDNYGYTF,few,TRBV30
CASSPGTGVYNEQFF,few,TRBV7-8
CASSPYDEQFF,few,TRBV5-8
CASSPRTAKGTQYF,few,TRBV19
CASSFEGDALFF,-,TRBV7-6
CASSQDPRWQETQYF,-,TRBV4-2
CASSLPGLYTEAFF,-,TRBV5-4
CSARVGETQYF,few,TRBV20-1
CASSLGPPTGLSGNTIYF,-,TRBV11-2
CASSAPSGPGTDTQYF,-,TRBV19
CASSPRDRGISGANVLTF,-,TRBV18
CASSSSPGSGNTIYF,-,TRBV7-6
CASTGTGGGNQPQHF,few,TRBV27
CAWSAQGNSPLHF,-,TRBV30
CASGLGSAGGETQYF,-,TRBV2
CASSSPRVYYGYTF,-,TRBV19
CASRKDSHEQYF,-,TRBV6-1
CASSSRAGAYEQYF,-,TRBV7-2
CASSLSGGLLTDTQYF,few,TRBV5-6
CAWRTGTGDEKLFF,few,TRBV30
CAWSIGGGPYEQYF,-,TRBV30
CASSLRLAVRAWYTF,few,TRBV2
CASSVGLAGGNTGELFF,few,TRBV9